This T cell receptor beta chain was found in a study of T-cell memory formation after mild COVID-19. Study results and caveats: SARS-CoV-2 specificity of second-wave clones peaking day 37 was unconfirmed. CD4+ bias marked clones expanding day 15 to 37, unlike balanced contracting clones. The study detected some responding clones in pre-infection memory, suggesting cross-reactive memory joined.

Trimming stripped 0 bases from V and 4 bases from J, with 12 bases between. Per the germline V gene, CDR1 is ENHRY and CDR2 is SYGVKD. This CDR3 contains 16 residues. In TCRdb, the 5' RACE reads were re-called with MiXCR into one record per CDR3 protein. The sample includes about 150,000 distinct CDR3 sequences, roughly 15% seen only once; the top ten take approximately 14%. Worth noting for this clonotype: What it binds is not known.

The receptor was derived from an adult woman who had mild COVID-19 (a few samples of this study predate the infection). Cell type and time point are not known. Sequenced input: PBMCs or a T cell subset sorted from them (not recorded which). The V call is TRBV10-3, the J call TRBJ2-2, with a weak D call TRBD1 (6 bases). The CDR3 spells CAISESDGGFTGELFF. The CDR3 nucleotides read TGTGCCATCAGTGAGTCGGATGGGGGCTTCACCGGGGAGCTGTTTTTT.